This entry concerns a single T cell receptor (beta chain). Its antigen is not known. The sample is drawn from a study of T cell responses to AZD1222 COVID-19 vaccine. Regarding the study as a whole: Reportedly, nearly half the spike-specific TCRs target unmutated variant regions.

This CDR3 is built from 15 residues. Trimming stripped 0 bases from V and 2 bases from J, with 10 bases between. Germline CDR1 is MGHRA and CDR2 is YSYEKL. Assay used: immunoSEQ multiplex PCR; TCRdb lists only in-frame clones, some missing. The sample contains approximately 150,000 clones, roughly 92% of which appear only once. This receptor was identified in an adult in good health. The source material was peripheral blood, sampled on day 0 of AZD1222 vaccination. The genes are TRBV4-1 and TRBJ1-2, with D unresolved. As DNA, the CDR3 is TGCGCCAGCAGCCAAGATAAGACGACCAACTATGGCTACACCTTC. It yields the protein CASSQDKTTNYGYTF.